A single sample is the source of the 22 T cell receptor beta chains below, sequenced in a study of glioma-infiltrating T cells. Using RNA template, CDR3s of TCR alpha and beta were amplified with iRepertoire arm-PCR. TCRdb fed the multiplex PCR reads into MiXCR, producing one record per CDR3 protein. The sample consists of around 100,000 distinct CDR3 sequences, under 30% of them appearing once. The sample consisted of glioma tissue, nonneoplastic brain tissue, or PBMCs (not recorded which). These TCRs come from a human donor with low-grade glioma or glioblastoma, undergoing nonglioma brain surgery, or in good health (not recorded which).

Remarks on this clonotype: A clone one base away is much larger, so this may be a read error. The J gene is TRBJ2-1, the V gene TRBV20-1, with 7 bases aligning to TRBD2. V lost 7 bases and J lost 0; bases outside the gene matches: 9. The V gene's germline CDR1 is DFQATT and CDR2 SNEGSKA (reference sequence). The CDR3 runs 15 residues. CDR3 sequence (DNA): TGCAGTGATTTAAGCGGGGTGAGCTCCTACAATGAGCAGTTCTTC. It is translated as CSDLSGVSSYNEQFF.

Worth noting for this clonotype: A single base separates this from a much larger clone, so it may be a read error. V and J are TRBV2 and TRBJ2-5, with D unresolved. CDR3 size: 12 residues. V shed 6 bases and J shed 3 bases, with 8 bases lying between them. The germline gives CDR1 SNHLY, CDR2 FYNNEI. CDR3 region: CASSYIKETQYF. The CDR3 coding sequence is TGTGCCAGCAGCTACATAAAAGAGACCCAGTACTTC. Looking up the rest from reference TRBV2 and TRBJ2-5 gives the full variable domain: EPEVTQTPSHQVTQMGQEVILRCVPISNHLYFYWYRQILGQKVEFLVSFYNNEISEKSEIFDDQFSVERPDGSNFTLKIRSTKLEDSAMYFCASSYIKETQYFGPGTRLLVL.

The chain carries TRBV29-1 and TRBJ1-1; D possibly corresponds to TRBD1 (6 bases). CDR3 size: 11 residues. In germline, CDR1 is SQVTM, CDR2 ANQGSEA. The V gene lost 7 bases and the J gene lost 4 bases, with 10 bases spanning the gap. The CDR3 protein is CSAGGPTEAFF. The CDR3 bases are TGCAGCGCGGGGGGGCCCACTGAAGCTTTCTTT. The full variable domain, completed using reference TRBV29-1 and TRBJ1-1, is SAVISQKPSRDICQRGTSLTIQCQVDSQVTMMFWYRQQPGQSLTLIATANQGSEATYESGFVIDKFPISRPNLTFSTLTVSNMSPEDSSIYLCSAGGPTEAFFGQGTRLTVV.

Concerning this clonotype: A single base separates this from a much larger clone, so it may be a read error. V and J are TRBV5-1 and TRBJ1-1; 7 bases map to TRBD1. Germline V gene data show CDR1 as SGHRS and CDR2 as YFSETQ. CDR3 length: 15 amino acids. CDR3 loop: CAGSSTGLMNTEAFF. The CDR3 DNA follows: TGCGCCGGCAGCTCGACAGGGTTGATGAACACTGAAGCTTTCTTT.

The chain joins TRBV18 to TRBJ1-6; D possibly corresponds to TRBD1 (6 bases). This CDR3 contains 13 residues. Germline V gene lookup returns CDR1 KGHSH and CDR2 LQKENI. Trimming shortened V by 7 bases and J by 10 bases, and 14 bases separated the two germline ends. CDR3 sequence: CASFATGYSPLHF. DNA of the CDR3: TGTGCCAGCTTTGCCACAGGGTACTCACCCCTCCACTTT.

This rearrangement joins TRBV12-5 to TRBJ1-2, with TRBD1 as a possible D gene (6 bases). Trimming removed 10 bases from V and 2 bases from J, with 11 bases in between. CDR1 and CDR2 (germline): LGHNT, FRNRAP. CDR3 size: 12 residues. CDR3 bases: TGTGCTACCAGGGGAACGAACTATGGCTACACCTTC. This sequence encodes CATRGTNYGYTF.

This clonotype has ten or more counts. The rearrangement uses TRBV15 and TRBJ1-6; tentative D call: TRBD1 (5 bases). CDR1 is LNHNV and CDR2 is YYDKDF in the germline V gene (reference sequence). CDR3 length: 14 amino acids. Trimming shortened V by 4 bases and J by 8 bases, and 12 bases separated the two germline ends. The CDR3 sequence is CATSTDGGYSPLHF. In nucleotides, the CDR3 is TGTGCCACCAGCACCGACGGGGGTTATTCACCCCTCCACTTT.

This clonotype was counted a few times. The rearrangement joins TRBV10-2 to TRBJ1-5; the match to TRBD1 covers 11 bases. With V trimmed by 5 bases and J by 0 bases, 9 bases remained unmatched. CDR3 length equals 18 residues. Germline values: CDR1 WSHSY, CDR2 SAAADI. The CDR3 DNA reads as TGCGCCAGCAGTTTTCCGGGACAGGGGGATTATAGCAATCAGCCCCAGCATTTT. Translation gives CASSFPGQGDYSNQPQHF.

Worth noting for this clonotype: Just one base apart from a much larger clone, this may be a read error. The chain joins TRBV4-1 to TRBJ1-2, with a weak D call TRBD1 (5 bases). The CDR3 spans 16 residues. Germline V gene lookup returns CDR1 MGHRA and CDR2 YSYEKL. V lost 0 bases and J 4 bases, leaving 15 bases between the germline ends. Written as DNA, the CDR3 is TGCGCCAGCAGCCAAGATAGGGACCACTCCACCTATGGCTACACCTTC. The encoded protein is CASSQDRDHSTYGYTF.

Ten or more counts support this clonotype. V usage is TRBV7-2 and J usage is TRBJ2-3; weak D call: TRBD2 (6 bases). Trimming removed 5 bases at V and 1 base at J, with 13 bases between. This CDR3 has 15 amino acids. The germline gives CDR1 SGHTA, CDR2 FQGNSA. The CDR3 coding sequence is TGTGCCAGCAGCCTGGGCGCGGGGCGCACAGATACGCAGTATTTT. This translates into CASSLGAGRTDTQYF.

This clonotype has a handful of counts. The rearrangement joins TRBV5-4 to TRBJ1-2; no clear D gene. Germline V lookup: CDR1 SGHNT, CDR2 YYREEE (reference sequence). The V gene lost 5 bases and the J gene lost 2 bases, with 19 bases spanning the gap. This CDR3 comprises 16 residues. The CDR3 region has the DNA TGTGCCAGCAGTCCATTAGGGAACCCGGGGAACTATGGCTACACCTTC. Its translation is CASSPLGNPGNYGYTF.

The table lists this clonotype with a count of one. This may arise from a read error, as a much more abundant clone is one base away. The chain joins TRBV6-6 to TRBJ2-1; D is perhaps TRBD1 or TRBD2 (5 bases each). V gave up 6 bases and J gave up 8 bases, with 11 bases separating them. Germline V gene lookup returns CDR1 MNHNY and CDR2 SVGAGI (reference sequence). CDR3 size: 12 residues. CDR3 coding DNA: TGTGCCAGCAGCCACTCGGGACATGAGCAGTTCTTC. Translating it yields CASSHSGHEQFF.

Comment on this clonotype: A read error may explain this, as a much larger clone is one base away. The J gene is TRBJ2-7, the V gene TRBV6-1; TRBD2 aligns across 14 bases. Per the germline V gene, CDR1 is MNHNS and CDR2 is SASEGT. The CDR3 is 17 residues long. The CDR3 sequence is CASRRPGLAGASNEKYF. CDR3 bases: TGTGCCAGCAGGAGACCGGGACTAGCGGGGGCGTCGAACGAGAAGTACTTC.

The sample holds many counts of this clonotype. The rearrangement links TRBV28 to TRBJ1-2; D is perhaps TRBD1 (5 bases). Germline-derived CDR1 and CDR2 are MDHEN and SYDVKM. Trimming cost V 7 bases and J 0 bases, with 12 bases left between them. The CDR3 has 14 amino acids. The DNA for the CDR3 is TGTGCCAGCATAGGGGCAGGTTCTAACTATGGCTACACCTTC. Translated, it gives CASIGAGSNYGYTF.

This clonotype was detected ten times or more. The chain uses TRBV20-1 and TRBJ1-2; D is undetermined. CDR1 is DFQATT and CDR2 is SNEGSKA in the germline V gene (reference sequence). With 3 bases removed from V and 0 bases from J, the gap between germline ends came to 14 bases. The CDR3 is 15 amino acids. The DNA for the CDR3 is TGCAGTGCTAGCTTTGGACTGCAAGCTAACTATGGCTACACCTTC. This codes for CSASFGLQANYGYTF.

In this sample, this clonotype turned up a few times. This could be a read error, since a much larger clone is one nucleotide away. The chain employs TRBV20-1 and TRBJ2-3; D uncertain. The CDR3 loop spans 13 amino acids. V lost 8 bases to trimming and J lost 2 bases, with 14 bases between them. Germline-derived CDR1 and CDR2 are DFQATT and SNEGSKA (reference sequence). The CDR3 nucleotides read TGCAGTCCCCCCCTGGGCCTCACAGATACGCAGTATTTT. This sequence encodes CSPPLGLTDTQYF.

This clonotype was counted many times. The chain's CDR3 is CASSLIVTGKGNQPQHF. DNA of the CDR3: TGTGCCAGCAGTTTAATTGTCACAGGGAAGGGCAATCAGCCCCAGCATTTT. J is TRBJ1-5 and V is TRBV28, with D perhaps matching TRBD1 (6 bases). Deletions cut 2 bases from V and 2 bases from J, with 16 bases between. CDR3 length equals 17 residues. Germline loops: CDR1 MDHEN, CDR2 SYDVKM.

This clonotype was seen at least ten times. A junction end diverges from the germline sequence, so it may reflect a read error. This chain links TRBV7-7 with TRBJ2-3; D may be TRBD1 or TRBD2 (5 bases each). This CDR3 is built from 15 residues. The V gene's germline CDR1 is SSHAT and CDR2 FNYEAQ (reference sequence). The CDR3 DNA is TGTGCTAGCAGCTTAGGACTCGACAGTTCGGATACGCAGTATTTT. It encodes CASSLGLDSSDTQYF.

This clonotype showed up many times. The genes are TRBV3-1 and TRBJ2-3; 12 positions match TRBD2. V lost 1 base and J lost 5; bases outside the gene matches: 7. CDR3 size: 17 residues. Germline values: CDR1 LGHDT, CDR2 YNNKEL (reference sequence). The CDR3 region is CASSQVASGGAGDTQYF. DNA for the CDR3: TGTGCCAGCAGCCAAGTAGCTAGCGGGGGGGCCGGAGATACGCAGTATTTT.

This clonotype was seen repeatedly, ten times or more. The J gene is TRBJ1-5, the V gene TRBV12-5; tentatively, D is TRBD1 (5 bases). This CDR3 spans 12 amino acids. Germline assignment: CDR1 LGHNT and CDR2 FRNRAP. Deletions cut 8 bases from V and 5 bases from J, with 10 bases between. The CDR3 DNA reads as TGTGCTAGTAATGAGGGGTATCAGCCCCAGCATTTT. This gives the protein CASNEGYQPQHF.

In this sample, this clonotype turned up many times. The rearrangement links TRBV20-1 to TRBJ1-5; D is possibly TRBD1 (5 bases). Germline V lookup: CDR1 DFQATT, CDR2 SNEGSKA (reference sequence). The ends were cut back, 0 bases at V and 3 bases at J, with 9 bases in the middle. The CDR3 has 14 amino acids. The CDR3 DNA follows: TGCAGTGCTAGAGATCGGGGGACCAATCAGCCCCAGCATTTT. Protein sequence: CSARDRGTNQPQHF.

This chain links TRBV2 with TRBJ2-1; possibly TRBD1 or TRBD2 for D (6 bases each). This CDR3 has 15 amino acids. Germline assignment: CDR1 SNHLY and CDR2 FYNNEI. Trimming pared 6 bases from V and 7 bases from J, leaving 19 bases between. The CDR3 sequence is CASRGGTNLRNEQFF. As DNA, the CDR3 is TGTGCCAGCAGGGGCGGGACAAATCTTCGGAATGAGCAGTTCTTC.